The clone carrying this T cell receptor (beta chain) was counted ten times or more. Its target is not known. Authors' processing steps: Using the CDR3 differences seen across clinicopathological groups, the authors built a distant-metastasis classifier for papillary thyroid cancer, which was meant to discriminate distant-metastatic patients. TCRdb re-called the PCR reads with MiXCR. Clone size and V and J calls follow TCRdb, not the original study. The sample yields 35,000 to 50,000 clones, 25% to 30% seen once. This sample is part of a study of metastatic and nonmetastatic thyroid tumors. Across the whole study: Malignant thyroid and benign thyroid patients provided blood and tumor or nodule tissue whose repertoires were compared.

Each patient came to thyroid surgery without any prior treatment (of any kind). Trimming removed 3 bases from V and 8 bases from J, with 7 bases in between. In germline, CDR1 is KGHSH, CDR2 LQKENI. The CDR3 totals 12 residues. The study's findings and limits: Relative to benign nodules, malignant thyroid tumors were reportedly characterized by significantly elevated TCR beta diversity in blood and tumor.

The chain couples TRBV18 to TRBJ2-2; D ambiguous. Sequencing used blood. The clonotype comes from a male donor with papillary thyroid cancer or a benign thyroid nodule (not recorded which). Some clones in this sample may be carry-over from other donors' samples. The CDR3 protein is CASSPSSGELFF. In DNA form, the CDR3 reads TGTGCCAGCTCACCTTCCTCTGGGGAGCTGTTTTTT. Full variable domain (outside the CDR3, taken from reference TRBV18 and TRBJ2-2): NAGVMQNPRHLVRRRGQEARLRCSPMKGHSHVYWYRQLPEEGLKFMVYLQKENIIDESGMPKERFSAEFPKEGPSILRIQQVVRGDSAAYFCASSPSSGELFFGEGSRLTVL.